Given below is one T cell receptor beta chain in context. The sample comes from a study of blood T cell repertoires in COVID-19. CDR3 length: 18 residues. The J segment lost 1 base and the V segment lost 1 base, leaving 9 bases of the junction unmatched. Germline V gives CDR1 SGHTA, CDR2 FQGNSA. Measured with immunoSEQ multiplex PCR; TCRdb has only the in-frame clones, and not every one. Of under 250,000 clones in the sample, about 90% are singletons; the top ten hold less than 3%. This TCR was recovered from a man aged 30-40 years with COVID-19, enrolled during active disease. Sequenced: peripheral blood. The chain joins TRBV7-2 to TRBJ2-7, with 11 bases lining up with TRBD2. The CDR3 loop reads CASSLDGSGGVPSYEQYF. DNA for the CDR3: TGTGCCAGCAGCTTAGATGGTAGCGGGGGGGTCCCATCCTACGAGCAGTACTTC.